The source of this TCR beta chain is a study of shared clonotypes between healthy human individuals. Running of the assay took place at deep level. Unsorted PBMCs provided DNA that was sequenced on ten immunoSEQ deep assay plates. Libraries were prepared by immunoSEQ multiplex PCR; TCRdb keeps only in-frame clonotypes and omits some of them. The table has 450,000 to 500,000 clones, around 80% seen once. Sequenced sample: PBMCs. The receptor comes from a middle-aged woman in good health. Some clones in this sample may be carry-over from other donors' samples.

CDR3 loop: CASSYSPGASGELFF. Written as DNA, the CDR3 is TGTGCCAGCAGTTACTCCCCAGGGGCTTCCGGGGAGCTGTTTTTT. V gene TRBV6-5 combines with J gene TRBJ2-2, with D possibly TRBD1 on 6 matching bases. In germline, CDR1 is MNHEY, CDR2 SVGAGI. V shed 0 bases and J shed 6 bases, with 11 bases lying between them. This CDR3 contains 15 residues.